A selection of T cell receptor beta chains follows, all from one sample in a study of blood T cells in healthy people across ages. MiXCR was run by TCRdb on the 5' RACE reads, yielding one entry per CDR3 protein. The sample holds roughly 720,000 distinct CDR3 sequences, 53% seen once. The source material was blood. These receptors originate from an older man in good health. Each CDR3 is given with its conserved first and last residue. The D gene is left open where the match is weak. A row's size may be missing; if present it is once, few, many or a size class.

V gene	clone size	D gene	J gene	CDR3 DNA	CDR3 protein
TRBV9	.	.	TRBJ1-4	TGTGCCAGCAGCAAAAAGAGGACAGTTAATGAAAAACTGTTTTTT	CASSKKRTVNEKLFF
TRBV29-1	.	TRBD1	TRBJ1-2	TGCAGCGTGTGGACAGGGACCCACTATGGCTACACCTTC	CSVWTGTHYGYTF
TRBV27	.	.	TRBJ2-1	TGTGCCAGCAACCGGGGGAGCGCGCAGTTCTTC	CASNRGSAQFF
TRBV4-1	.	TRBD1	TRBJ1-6	TGCGCCAGCGAGGCGGCAGGGGGAGTGACACCCCTCCACTTT	CASEAAGGVTPLHF
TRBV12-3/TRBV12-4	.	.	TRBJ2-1	TGTGCCAGCAGCTCAAATTCCGGGAGTGGCAATGAGCAGTTCTTC	CASSSNSGSGNEQFF
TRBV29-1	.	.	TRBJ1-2	TGCAGCGTGATGGACAGCTATGGCTACACCTTC	CSVMDSYGYTF
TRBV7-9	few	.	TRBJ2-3	TGTGCCAGCAGCGGAGTGCTTGTCGATACGCAGTATTTT	CASSGVLVDTQYF
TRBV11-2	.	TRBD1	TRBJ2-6	TGTGCCAGCAGCTTAGGATTGACAGGGAAAGGCGCCGTTGGGGCCAACGTCCTGACTTTC	CASSLGLTGKGAVGANVLTF
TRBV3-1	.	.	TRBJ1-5	TGTGCCAGCAGTCCCTCCAGACCCGGGAGCAATCAGCCCCAGCATTTT	CASSPSRPGSNQPQHF
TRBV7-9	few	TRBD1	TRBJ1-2	TGTGCCAGCAGCACTGACAGGGAAATGAGTCATGGCTACACCTTC	CASSTDREMSHGYTF
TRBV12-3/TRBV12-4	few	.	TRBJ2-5	TGTGCCAGCAGGACTGGAGGGACCCAGTACTTC	CASRTGGTQYF
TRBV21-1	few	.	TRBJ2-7	TGTGCCAGCGGCGTCGGGTCGGGACTATCCCCCTACGAGCAGTACTTC	CASGVGSGLSPYEQYF
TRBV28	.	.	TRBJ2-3	TGTGCCAGCAGTTTCGACAGCGGGCTCACAGATACGCAGTATTTT	CASSFDSGLTDTQYF
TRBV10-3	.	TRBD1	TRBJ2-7	TGTGCCATCTCAACCGGGACAGGGACCTACGAGCAGTACTTC	CAISTGTGTYEQYF
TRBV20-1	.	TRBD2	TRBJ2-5	TGCAGTGGGGCTAGCGGGGTGGTAGAGACCCAGTACTTC	CSGASGVVETQYF
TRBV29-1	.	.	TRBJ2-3	TGCAGCGTTGCGCCGACAGTGGATACGCAGTATTTT	CSVAPTVDTQYF
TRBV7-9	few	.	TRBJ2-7	TGTGCCAGCAGCCACGCAACCTACGAGCAGTACTTC	CASSHATYEQYF
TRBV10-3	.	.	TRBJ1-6	TGTGCCATCAGTGACTTCGGGGGTTGGAATTCACCCCTCCACTTT	CAISDFGGWNSPLHF
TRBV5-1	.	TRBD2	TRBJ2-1	TGCGCCAGCAGCAATCTAGCGGGAGCCAATGAGCAGTTCTTC	CASSNLAGANEQFF
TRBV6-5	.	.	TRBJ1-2	TGTGCCAGCAGTTCGGGCGGCCGGGGTCCTTGGCATTCCTCTGGCTACACCTTC	CASSSGGRGPWHSSGYTF
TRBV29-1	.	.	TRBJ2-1	TGCAGCGTTGACGGGCTAGCGCCAAGCTCCTACAATGAGCAGTTCTTC	CSVDGLAPSSYNEQFF
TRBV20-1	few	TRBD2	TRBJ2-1	TGCAGTGCCCGGACTAGCGGGAGGCCTGAGCAGTTCTTC	CSARTSGRPEQFF
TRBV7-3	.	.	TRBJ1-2	TGTGCCAGCAGCTTAAATCCAGGGAACTATGGCTACACCTTC	CASSLNPGNYGYTF
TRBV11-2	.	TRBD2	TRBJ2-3	TGTGCCAGCAGCTTAGTACCCGGAAGGTCTAGCGGGAGGGTAATGGCAGATACGCAGTATTTT	CASSLVPGRSSGRVMADTQYF